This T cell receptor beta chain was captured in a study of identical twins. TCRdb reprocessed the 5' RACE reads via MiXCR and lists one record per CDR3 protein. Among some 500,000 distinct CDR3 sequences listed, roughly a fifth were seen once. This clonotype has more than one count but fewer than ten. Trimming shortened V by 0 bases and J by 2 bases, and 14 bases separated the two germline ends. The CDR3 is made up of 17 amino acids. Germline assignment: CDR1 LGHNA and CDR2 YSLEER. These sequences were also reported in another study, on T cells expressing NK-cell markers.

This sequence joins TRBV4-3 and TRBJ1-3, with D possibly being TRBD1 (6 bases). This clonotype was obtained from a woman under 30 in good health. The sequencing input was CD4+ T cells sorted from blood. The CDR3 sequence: CASSQDRNSGAGNTIYF. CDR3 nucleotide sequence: TGCGCCAGCAGCCAAGACAGGAACTCAGGGGCTGGAAACACCATATATTTT.